This record concerns one T cell receptor (beta chain) sequence. Its antigen is unidentified. V lost 8 bases, J lost 2 bases, and 9 bases lay in between. This CDR3 region has 12 residues. This sample was included in a study of T cell responses to AZD1222 COVID-19 vaccine. Study summary: Second doses were pooled across both intervals (about 4 or about 12 weeks). Study outcomes and limitations: Close to half of spike-specific TCRs reportedly recognize unmutated variant regions. Once two AZD1222 doses were given, Spike-specific TCR breadth and depth went up.

Using immunoSEQ multiplex PCR, the repertoire was profiled, and TCRdb retains in-frame clones only, with some absent. The sample holds fewer than 130,000 clones, around 94% seen once. V is TRBV12-3 or TRBV12-4 and J is TRBJ1-1; D is unresolved. This TCR came from an adult in good health. Sample: peripheral blood, taken on day 0 of AZD1222 vaccination. The CDR3 nucleotides read TGTGCCAGCCGGACGATAAACACTGAAGCTTTCTTT. Translation gives CASRTINTEAFF.